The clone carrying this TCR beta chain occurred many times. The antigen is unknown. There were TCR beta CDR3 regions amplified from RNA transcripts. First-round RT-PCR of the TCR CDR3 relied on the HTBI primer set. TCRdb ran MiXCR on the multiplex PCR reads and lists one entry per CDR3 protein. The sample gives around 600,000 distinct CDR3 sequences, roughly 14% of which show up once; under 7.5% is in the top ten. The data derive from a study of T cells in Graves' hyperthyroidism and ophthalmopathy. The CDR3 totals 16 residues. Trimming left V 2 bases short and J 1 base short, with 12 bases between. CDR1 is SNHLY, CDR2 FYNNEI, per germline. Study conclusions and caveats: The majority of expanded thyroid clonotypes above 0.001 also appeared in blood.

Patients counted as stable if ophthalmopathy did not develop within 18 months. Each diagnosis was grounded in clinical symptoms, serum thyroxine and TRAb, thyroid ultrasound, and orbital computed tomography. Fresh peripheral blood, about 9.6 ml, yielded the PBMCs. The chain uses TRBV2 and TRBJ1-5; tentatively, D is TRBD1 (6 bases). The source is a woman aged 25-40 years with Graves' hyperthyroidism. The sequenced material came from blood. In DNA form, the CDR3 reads TGTGCCAGCAGTGAATGGGACATTTTCAGCAATCAGCCCCAGCATTTT. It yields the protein CASSEWDIFSNQPQHF.